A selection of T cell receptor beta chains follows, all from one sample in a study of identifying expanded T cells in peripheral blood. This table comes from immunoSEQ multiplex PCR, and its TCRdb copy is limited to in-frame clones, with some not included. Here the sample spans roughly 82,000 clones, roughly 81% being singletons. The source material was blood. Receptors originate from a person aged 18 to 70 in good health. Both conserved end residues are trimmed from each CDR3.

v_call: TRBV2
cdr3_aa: ASSPTVTGTHIQY

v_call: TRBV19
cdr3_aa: ASRSGGDADTQY

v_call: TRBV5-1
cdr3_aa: ASSPGTSSTDTQY

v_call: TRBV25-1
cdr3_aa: ASSRSGNDEQY

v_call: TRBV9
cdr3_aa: ASSPRSGREYNEQF

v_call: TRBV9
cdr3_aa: ASSALQGGDTGELF

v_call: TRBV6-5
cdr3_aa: ASSSDRASYEQY

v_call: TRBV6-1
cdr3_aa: ASSSLAGEPYEQY

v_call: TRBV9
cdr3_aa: ASSAFLAGGEETQY

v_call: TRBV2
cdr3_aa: ANSVRETGPLMNTEAF

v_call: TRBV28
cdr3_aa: ASSPGGGYEQY